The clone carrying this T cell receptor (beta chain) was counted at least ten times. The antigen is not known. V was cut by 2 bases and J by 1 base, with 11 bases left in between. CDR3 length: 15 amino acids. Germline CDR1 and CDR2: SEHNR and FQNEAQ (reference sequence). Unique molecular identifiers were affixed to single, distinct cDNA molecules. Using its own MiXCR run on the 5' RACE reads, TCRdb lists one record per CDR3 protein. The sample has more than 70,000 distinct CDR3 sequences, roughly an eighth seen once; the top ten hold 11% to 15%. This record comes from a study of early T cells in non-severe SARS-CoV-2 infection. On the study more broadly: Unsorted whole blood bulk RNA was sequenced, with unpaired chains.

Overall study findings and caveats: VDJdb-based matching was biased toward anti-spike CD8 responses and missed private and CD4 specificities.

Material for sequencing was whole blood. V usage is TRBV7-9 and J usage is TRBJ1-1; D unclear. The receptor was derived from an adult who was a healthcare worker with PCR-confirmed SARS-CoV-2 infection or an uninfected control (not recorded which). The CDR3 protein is CASSLNPLGNTEAFF. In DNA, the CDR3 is TGTGCCAGCAGCTTAAACCCTCTGGGGAACACTGAAGCTTTCTTT.